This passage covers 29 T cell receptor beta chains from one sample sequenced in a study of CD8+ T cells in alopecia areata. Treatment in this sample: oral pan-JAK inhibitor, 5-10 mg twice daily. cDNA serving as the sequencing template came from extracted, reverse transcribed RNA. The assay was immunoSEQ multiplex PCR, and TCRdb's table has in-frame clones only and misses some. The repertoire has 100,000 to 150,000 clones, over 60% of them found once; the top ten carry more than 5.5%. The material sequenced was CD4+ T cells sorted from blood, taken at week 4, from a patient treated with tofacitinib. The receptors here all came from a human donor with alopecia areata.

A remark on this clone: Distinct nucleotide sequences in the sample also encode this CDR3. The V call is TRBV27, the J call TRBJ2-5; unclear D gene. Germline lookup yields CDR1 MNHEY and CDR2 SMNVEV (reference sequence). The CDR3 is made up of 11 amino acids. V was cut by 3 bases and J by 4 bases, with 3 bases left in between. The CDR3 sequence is CASSLGETQYF. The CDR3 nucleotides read TGTGCCAGCAGTTTGGGAGAGACCCAGTACTTC.

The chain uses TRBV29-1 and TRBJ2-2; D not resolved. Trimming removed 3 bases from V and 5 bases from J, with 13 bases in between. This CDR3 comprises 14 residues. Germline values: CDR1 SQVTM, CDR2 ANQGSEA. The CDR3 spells CSVDSGIGTGELFF. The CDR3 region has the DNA TGCAGCGTTGACTCAGGTATCGGGACCGGGGAGCTGTTTTTT.

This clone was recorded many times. The CDR3 region is CASSLGMGGNIQYF. The CDR3 DNA reads TGTGCCAGCAGTTTGGGGATGGGAGGAAACATTCAGTACTTC. The chain employs TRBV28 and TRBJ2-4; D possibly corresponds to TRBD2 (6 bases). Trimming removed 3 bases from V and 6 bases from J, with 12 bases in between. Germline V CDR1 and CDR2: MDHEN, SYDVKM. The CDR3 sequence is 14 residues long.

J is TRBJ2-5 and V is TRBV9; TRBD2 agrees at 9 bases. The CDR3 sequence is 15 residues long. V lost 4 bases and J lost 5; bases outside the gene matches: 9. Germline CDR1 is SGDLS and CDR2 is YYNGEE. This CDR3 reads CASSSSGGHRETQYF. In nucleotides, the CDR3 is TGTGCCAGCAGCAGTAGCGGGGGCCATAGGGAGACCCAGTACTTC. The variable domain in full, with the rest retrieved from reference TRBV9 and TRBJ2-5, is DSGVTQTPKHLITATGQRVTLRCSPRSGDLSVYWYQQSLDQGLQFLIQYYNGEERAKGNILERFSAQQFPDLHSELNLSSLELGDSALYFCASSSSGGHRETQYFGPGTRLLVL.

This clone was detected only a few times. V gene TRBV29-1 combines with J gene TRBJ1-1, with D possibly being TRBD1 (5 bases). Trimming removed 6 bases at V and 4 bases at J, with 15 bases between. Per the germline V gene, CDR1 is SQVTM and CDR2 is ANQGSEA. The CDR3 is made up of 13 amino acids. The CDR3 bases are TGCAGCGTATCCTCCAGCAGGGTCACTGAAGCTTTCTTT. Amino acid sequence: CSVSSSRVTEAFF.

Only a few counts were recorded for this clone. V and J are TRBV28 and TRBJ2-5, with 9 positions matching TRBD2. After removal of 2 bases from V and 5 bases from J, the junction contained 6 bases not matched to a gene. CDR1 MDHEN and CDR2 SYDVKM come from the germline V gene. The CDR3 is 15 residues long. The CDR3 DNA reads TGTGCCAGCAGTTTAGCGGGAGGGCCGGGGGAGACCCAGTACTTC. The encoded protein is CASSLAGGPGETQYF.

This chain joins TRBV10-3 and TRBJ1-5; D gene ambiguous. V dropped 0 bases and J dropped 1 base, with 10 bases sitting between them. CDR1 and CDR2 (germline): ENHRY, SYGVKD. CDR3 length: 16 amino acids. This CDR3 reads CAISESEQTSNQPQHF. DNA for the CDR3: TGTGCCATCAGTGAGTCGGAACAGACAAGCAATCAGCCCCAGCATTTT.

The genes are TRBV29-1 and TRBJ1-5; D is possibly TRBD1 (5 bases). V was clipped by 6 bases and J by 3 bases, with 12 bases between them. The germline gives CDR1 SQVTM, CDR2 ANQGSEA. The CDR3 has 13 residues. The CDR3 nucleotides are TGCAGCGTACAGGTGACTTACAATCAGCCCCAGCATTTT. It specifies CSVQVTYNQPQHF.

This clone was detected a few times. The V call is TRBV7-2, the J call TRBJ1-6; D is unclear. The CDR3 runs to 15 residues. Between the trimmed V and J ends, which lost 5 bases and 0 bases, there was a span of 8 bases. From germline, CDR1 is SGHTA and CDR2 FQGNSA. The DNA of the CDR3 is TGTGCCAGCAGCGTGGGTAGCTCCTATAATTCACCCCTCCACTTT. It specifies CASSVGSSYNSPLHF.

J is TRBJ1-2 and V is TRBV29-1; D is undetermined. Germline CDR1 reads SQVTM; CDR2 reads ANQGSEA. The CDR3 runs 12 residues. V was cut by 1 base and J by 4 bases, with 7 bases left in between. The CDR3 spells CSVEGVGYGYTF. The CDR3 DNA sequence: TGCAGCGTTGAAGGGGTGGGCTATGGCTACACCTTC.

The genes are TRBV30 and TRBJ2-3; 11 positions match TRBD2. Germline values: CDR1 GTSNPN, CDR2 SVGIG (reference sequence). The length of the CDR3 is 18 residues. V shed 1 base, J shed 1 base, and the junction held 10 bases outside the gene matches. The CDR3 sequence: CAWSGSVAGGPGTDTQYF. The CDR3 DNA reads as TGTGCCTGGAGTGGGTCAGTAGCGGGGGGGCCGGGCACAGATACGCAGTATTTT.

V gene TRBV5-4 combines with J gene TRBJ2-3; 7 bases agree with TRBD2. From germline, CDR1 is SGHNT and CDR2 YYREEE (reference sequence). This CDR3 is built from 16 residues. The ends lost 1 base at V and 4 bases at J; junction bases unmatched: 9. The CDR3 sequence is CASSLLASGAPDTQYF. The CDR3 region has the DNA TGTGCCAGCAGCTTGCTGGCTAGCGGAGCGCCAGATACGCAGTATTTT.

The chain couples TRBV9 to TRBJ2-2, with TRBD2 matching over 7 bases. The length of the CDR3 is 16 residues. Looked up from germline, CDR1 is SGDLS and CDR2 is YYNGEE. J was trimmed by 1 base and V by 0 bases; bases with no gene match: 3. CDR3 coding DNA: TGTGCCAGCAGCGTAGGGGCTAGCGGGAACACCGGGGAGCTGTTTTTT. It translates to CASSVGASGNTGELFF.

The CDR3, as DNA: TGCGCCAGCAGCCAAGGGGATTCGACACGCTATGGCTACACCTTC. Translation: CASSQGDSTRYGYTF. The chain is built from TRBV4-1 and TRBJ1-2; D is uncertain. Germline CDR1 and CDR2: MGHRA and YSYEKL. The length of the CDR3 is 15 residues. Trimming took off 1 base at V and 4 bases at J, with 13 bases between the two ends.

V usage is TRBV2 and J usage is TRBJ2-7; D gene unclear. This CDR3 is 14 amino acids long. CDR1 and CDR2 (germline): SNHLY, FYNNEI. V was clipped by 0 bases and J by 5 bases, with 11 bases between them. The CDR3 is CASSEALTVNEQYF. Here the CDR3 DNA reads TGTGCCAGCAGTGAAGCGCTTACGGTAAACGAGCAGTACTTC.

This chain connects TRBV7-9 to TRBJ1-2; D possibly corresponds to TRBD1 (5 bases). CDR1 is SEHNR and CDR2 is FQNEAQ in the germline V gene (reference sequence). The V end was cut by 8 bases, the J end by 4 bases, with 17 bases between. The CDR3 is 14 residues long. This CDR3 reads CASVAGQLRYGYTF. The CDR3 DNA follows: TGTGCCAGCGTTGCGGGGCAGCTACGCTATGGCTACACCTTC.

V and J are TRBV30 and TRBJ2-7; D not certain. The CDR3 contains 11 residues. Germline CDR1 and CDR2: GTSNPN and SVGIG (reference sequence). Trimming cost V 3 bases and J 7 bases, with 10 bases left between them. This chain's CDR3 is CAWRDREEQYF. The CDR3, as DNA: TGTGCCTGGAGAGACCGTGAAGAGCAGTACTTC.

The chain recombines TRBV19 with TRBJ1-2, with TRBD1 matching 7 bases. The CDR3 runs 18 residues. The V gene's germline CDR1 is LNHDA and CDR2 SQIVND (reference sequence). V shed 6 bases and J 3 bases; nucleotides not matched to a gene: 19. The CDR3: CASSLLRDRENDHYGYTF. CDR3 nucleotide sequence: TGTGCCAGTAGCCTACTCCGGGACAGAGAAAACGATCACTATGGCTACACCTTC.

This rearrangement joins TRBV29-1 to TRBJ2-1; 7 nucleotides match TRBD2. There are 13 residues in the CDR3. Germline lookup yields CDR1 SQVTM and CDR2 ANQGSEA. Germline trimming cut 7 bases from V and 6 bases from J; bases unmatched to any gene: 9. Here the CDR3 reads CSATSASGNEQFF. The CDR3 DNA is TGCAGCGCTACTAGCGCCAGTGGCAATGAGCAGTTCTTC.

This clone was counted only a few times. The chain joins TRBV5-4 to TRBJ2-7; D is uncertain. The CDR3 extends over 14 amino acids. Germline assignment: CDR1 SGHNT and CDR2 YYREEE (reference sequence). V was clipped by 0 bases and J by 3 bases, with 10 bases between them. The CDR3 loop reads CASSLGGLHYEQYF. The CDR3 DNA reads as TGTGCCAGCAGCTTGGGCGGATTGCACTACGAGCAGTACTTC.

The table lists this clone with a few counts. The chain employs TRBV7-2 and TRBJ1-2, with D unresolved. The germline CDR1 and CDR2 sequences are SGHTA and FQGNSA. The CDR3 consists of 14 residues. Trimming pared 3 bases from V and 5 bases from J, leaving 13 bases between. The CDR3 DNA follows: TGTGCCAGCAGCTTTCCCGACGGACTATATGGCTACACCTTC. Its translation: CASSFPDGLYGYTF.

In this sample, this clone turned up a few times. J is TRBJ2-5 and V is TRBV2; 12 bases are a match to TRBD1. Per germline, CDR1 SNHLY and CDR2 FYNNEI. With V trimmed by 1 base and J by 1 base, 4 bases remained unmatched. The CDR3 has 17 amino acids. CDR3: CASSEVGQGAFQETQYF. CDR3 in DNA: TGTGCCAGCAGTGAAGTGGGACAGGGGGCCTTCCAAGAGACCCAGTACTTC.

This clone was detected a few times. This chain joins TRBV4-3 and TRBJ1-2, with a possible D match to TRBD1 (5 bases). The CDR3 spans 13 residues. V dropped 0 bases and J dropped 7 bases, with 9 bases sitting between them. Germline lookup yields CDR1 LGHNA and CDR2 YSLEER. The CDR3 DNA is TGCGCCAGCAGCCAAGACAGGGATACTGGCTACACCTTC. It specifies CASSQDRDTGYTF.

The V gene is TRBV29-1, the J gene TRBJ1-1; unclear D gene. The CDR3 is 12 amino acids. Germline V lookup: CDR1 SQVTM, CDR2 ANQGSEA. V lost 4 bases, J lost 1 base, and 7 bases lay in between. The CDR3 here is CSVAYKNTEAFF. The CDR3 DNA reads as TGCAGCGTTGCTTATAAGAACACTGAAGCTTTCTTT.

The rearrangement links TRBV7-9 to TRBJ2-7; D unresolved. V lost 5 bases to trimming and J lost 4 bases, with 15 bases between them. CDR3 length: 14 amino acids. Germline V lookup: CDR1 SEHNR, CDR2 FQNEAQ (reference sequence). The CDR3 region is CASSREPRVYEQYF. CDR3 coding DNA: TGTGCCAGCAGCCGTGAGCCCCGGGTGTACGAGCAGTACTTC.

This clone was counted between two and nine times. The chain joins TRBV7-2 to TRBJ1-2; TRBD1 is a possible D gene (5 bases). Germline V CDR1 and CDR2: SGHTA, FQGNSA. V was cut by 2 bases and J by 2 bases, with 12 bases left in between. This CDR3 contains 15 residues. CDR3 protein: CASSLYLGGNYGYTF. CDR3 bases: TGTGCCAGCAGCTTATACTTGGGGGGAAACTATGGCTACACCTTC. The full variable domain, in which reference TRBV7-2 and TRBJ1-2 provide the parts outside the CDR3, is GAGVSQSPSNKVTEKGKDVELRCDPISGHTALYWYRQSLGQGLEFLIYFQGNSAPDKSGLPSDRFSAERTGGSVSTLTIQRTQQEDSAVYLCASSLYLGGNYGYTFGSGTRLTVV.

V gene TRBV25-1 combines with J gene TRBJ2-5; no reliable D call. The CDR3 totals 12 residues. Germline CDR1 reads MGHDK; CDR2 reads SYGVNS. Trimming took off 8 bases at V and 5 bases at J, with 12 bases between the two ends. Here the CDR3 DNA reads TGTGCCAGCCTCAGTCAGTGGGAGACCCAGTACTTC. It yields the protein CASLSQWETQYF.

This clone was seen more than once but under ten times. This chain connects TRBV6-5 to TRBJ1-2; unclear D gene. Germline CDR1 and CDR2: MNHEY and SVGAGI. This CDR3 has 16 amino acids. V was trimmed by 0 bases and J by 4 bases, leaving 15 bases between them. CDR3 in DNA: TGTGCCAGCAGTTACTCGGGGTTTCAAAGTTCCTATGGCTACACCTTC. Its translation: CASSYSGFQSSYGYTF.

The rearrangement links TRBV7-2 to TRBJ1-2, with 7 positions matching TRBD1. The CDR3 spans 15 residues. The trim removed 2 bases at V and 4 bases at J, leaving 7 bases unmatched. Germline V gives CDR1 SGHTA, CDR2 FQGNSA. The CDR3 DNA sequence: TGTGCCAGCAGCTTAACAGGGGCAGGGGTCTATGGCTACACCTTC. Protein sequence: CASSLTGAGVYGYTF.